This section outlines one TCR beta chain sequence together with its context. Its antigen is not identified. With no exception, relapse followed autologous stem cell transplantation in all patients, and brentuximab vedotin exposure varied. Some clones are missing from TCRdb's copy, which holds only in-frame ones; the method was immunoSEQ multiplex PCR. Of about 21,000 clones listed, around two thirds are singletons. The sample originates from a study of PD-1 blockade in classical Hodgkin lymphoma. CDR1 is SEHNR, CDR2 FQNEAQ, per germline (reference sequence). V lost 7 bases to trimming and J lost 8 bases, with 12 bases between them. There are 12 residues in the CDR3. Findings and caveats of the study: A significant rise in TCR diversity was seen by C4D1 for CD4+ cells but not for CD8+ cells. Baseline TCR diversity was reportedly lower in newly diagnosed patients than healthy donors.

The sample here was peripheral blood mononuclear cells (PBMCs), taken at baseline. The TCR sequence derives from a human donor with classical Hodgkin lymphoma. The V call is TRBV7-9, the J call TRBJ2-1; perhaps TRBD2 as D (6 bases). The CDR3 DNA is TGTGCCAGCACGACGGGAGTCTATGAGCAGTTCTTC. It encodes CASTTGVYEQFF.